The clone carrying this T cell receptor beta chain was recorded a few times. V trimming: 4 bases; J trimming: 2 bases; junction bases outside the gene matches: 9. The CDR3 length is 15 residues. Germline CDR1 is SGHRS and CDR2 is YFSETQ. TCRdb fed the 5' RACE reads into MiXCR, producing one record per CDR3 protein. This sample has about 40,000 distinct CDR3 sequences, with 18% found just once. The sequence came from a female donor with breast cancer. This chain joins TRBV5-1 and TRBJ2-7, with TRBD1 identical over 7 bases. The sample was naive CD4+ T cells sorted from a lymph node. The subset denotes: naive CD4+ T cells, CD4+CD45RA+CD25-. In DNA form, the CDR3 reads TGCGCCAGCAGCGAAGACCTGGGACAGCCCTACGAGCAGTACTTC. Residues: CASSEDLGQPYEQYF.